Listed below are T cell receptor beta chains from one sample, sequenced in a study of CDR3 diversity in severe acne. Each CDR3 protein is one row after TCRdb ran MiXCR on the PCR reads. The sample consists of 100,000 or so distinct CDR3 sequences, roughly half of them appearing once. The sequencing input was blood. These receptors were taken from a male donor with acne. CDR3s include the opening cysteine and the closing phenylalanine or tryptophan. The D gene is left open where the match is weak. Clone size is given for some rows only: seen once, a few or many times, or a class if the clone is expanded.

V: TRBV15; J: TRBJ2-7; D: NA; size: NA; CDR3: CATSRGYNEQYF; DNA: TGTGCCACCAGCAGAGGATATAACGAGCAGTACTTC
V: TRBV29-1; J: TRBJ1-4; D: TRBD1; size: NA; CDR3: CSVRKQGTNEKLFF; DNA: TGCAGCGTCCGGAAACAGGGGACTAATGAAAAACTGTTTTTT
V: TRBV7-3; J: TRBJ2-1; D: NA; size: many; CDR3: CASSLSLVNEQFF; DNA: TGTGCCAGCAGCTTAAGCCTAGTCAATGAGCAGTTCTTC
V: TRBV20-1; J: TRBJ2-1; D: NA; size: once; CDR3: CSASRKRDGYNEQFF; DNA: TGCAGTGCCAGCAGAAAACGGGACGGGTACAATGAGCAGTTCTTC
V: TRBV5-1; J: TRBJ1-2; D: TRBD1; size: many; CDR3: CASSPGDRMIYGYTF; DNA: TGCGCCAGCAGCCCAGGGGACAGAATGATTTATGGCTACACCTTC
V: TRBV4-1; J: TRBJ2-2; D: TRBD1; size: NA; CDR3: CASSGQGASTGELFF; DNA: TGCGCCAGCAGCGGACAGGGGGCAAGCACCGGGGAGCTGTTTTTT
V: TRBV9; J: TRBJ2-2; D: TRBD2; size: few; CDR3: CASSPSGGAGELFF; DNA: TGTGCCAGCAGCCCTAGTGGGGGGGCCGGGGAGCTGTTTTTT
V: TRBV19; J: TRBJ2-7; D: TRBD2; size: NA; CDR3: CASSIYLTSGTGELYF; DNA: TGTGCCAGTAGTATATACCTGACTAGCGGTACCGGGGAGCTGTACTTC
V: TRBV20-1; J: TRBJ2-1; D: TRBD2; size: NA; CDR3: CSARVSAGGSWEQFF; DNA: TGCAGTGCTAGGGTCTCGGCGGGAGGGTCGTGGGAGCAGTTCTTC
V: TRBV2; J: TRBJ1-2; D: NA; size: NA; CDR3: CASSEGAGGGYTF; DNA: TGTGCCAGCAGTGAAGGGGCGGGAGGTGGCTACACCTTC
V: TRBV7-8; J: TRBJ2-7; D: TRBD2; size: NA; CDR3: CASSSGRGAEQYF; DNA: TGTGCCAGCAGTAGCGGGAGGGGTGCCGAGCAGTACTTC
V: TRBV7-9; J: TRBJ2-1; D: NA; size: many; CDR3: CASSFELRDRGGNEQFF; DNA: TGTGCCAGCAGCTTCGAGCTCAGAGACAGGGGAGGGAATGAGCAGTTCTTC
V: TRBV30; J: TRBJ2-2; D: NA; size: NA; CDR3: CAWSSQGGELFF; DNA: TGTGCCTGGAGTTCACAGGGCGGGGAGCTGTTTTTT
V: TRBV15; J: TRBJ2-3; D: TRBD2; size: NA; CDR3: CATSSGSGTGTDTQYF; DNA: TGTGCCACCAGCAGCGGTAGCGGGACCGGCACAGATACGCAGTATTTT
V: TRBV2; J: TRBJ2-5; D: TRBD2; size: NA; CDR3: CASSYSGREETQYF; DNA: TGTGCCAGCAGTTATAGCGGGAGGGAGGAGACCCAGTACTTC
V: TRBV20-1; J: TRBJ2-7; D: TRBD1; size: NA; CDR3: CSAGGQGAWEQYF; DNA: TGCAGTGCTGGAGGACAGGGGGCATGGGAGCAGTACTTC
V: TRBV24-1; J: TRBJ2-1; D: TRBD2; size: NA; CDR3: CATSESLAGRHEQFF; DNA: TGTGCCACCAGTGAATCACTAGCGGGAAGGCATGAGCAGTTCTTC
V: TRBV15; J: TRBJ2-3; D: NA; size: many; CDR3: CATSRDAGRPTDTQYF; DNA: TGTGCCACCAGCAGAGACGCGGGCCGACCCACAGATACGCAGTATTTT
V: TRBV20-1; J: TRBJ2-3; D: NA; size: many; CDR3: CSARRDADTQYF; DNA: TGCAGTGCGCGGCGGGATGCAGATACGCAGTATTTT
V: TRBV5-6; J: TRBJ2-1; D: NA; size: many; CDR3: CASFRGLVSYNEQFF; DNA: TGTGCCAGCTTCCGAGGGCTTGTCTCCTACAATGAGCAGTTCTTC
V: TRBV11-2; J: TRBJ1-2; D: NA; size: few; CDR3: CASSPRQGAGYTF; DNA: TGTGCCAGCAGCCCCCGGCAGGGAGCTGGCTACACCTTC
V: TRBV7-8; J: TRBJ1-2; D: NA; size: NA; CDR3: CASSVSGVYGYTF; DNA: TGTGCCAGCAGCGTAAGTGGAGTCTATGGCTACACCTTC
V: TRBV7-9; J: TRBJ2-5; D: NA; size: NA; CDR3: CASSESSQSQETQHF; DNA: TGTGCCAGCAGTGAGAGTTCACAAAGCCAAGAGACCCAGCACTTC
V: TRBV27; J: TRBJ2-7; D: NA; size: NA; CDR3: CASSFRPPGTRTLGPYEQYF; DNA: TGTGCCAGCAGTTTTAGACCCCCCGGGACAAGGACCCTTGGTCCCTACGAGCAGTACTTC
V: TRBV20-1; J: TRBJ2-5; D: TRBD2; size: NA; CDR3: CSALRLAGGKETQYF; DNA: TGCAGTGCCCTTCGACTAGCGGGAGGGAAAGAGACCCAGTACTTC
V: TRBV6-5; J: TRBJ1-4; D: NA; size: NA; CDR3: CASSYVYYQGAGNEKLFF; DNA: TGTGCCAGCAGTTACGTGTACTATCAGGGCGCGGGTAATGAAAAACTGTTTTTT
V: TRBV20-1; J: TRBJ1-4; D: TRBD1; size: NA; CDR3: CSARVQGREKLFF; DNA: TGCAGTGCTAGGGTACAGGGGCGTGAAAAACTGTTTTTT
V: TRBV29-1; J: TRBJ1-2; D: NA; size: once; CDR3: CSVEQAAGINYGYTF; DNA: TGCAGCGTTGAACAGGCAGCGGGTATCAACTATGGCTACACCTTC
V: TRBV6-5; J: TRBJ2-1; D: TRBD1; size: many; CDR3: CASSYVQGARSFRFF; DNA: TGTGCCAGCAGTTATGTGCAGGGGGCGCGTTCTTTTCGGTTCTTC
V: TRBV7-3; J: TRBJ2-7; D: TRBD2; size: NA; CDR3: CASSLRGGTYEQYF; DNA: TGTGCCAGCAGCTTACGCGGGGGGACCTACGAGCAGTACTTC
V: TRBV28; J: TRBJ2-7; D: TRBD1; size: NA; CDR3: CACSSNRGFDEQYF; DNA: TGTGCCTGCTCATCGAACAGGGGATTCGACGAGCAGTACTTC